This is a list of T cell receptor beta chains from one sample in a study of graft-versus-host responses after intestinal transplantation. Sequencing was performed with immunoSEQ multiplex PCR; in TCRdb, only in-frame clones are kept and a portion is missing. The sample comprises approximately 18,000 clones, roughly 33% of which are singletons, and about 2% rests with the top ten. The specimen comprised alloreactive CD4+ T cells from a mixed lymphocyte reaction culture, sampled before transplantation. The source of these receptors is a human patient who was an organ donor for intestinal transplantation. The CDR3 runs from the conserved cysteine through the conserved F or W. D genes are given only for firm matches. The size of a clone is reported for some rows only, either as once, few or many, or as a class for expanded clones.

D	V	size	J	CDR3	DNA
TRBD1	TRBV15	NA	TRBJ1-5	CATSSPGQGGNQPQHF	TGTGCCACCAGCAGCCCCGGACAGGGGGGCAATCAGCCCCAGCATTTT
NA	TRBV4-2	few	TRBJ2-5	CASSQESRQETQYF	TGTGCCAGCAGCCAAGAGAGTCGTCAAGAGACCCAGTACTTC
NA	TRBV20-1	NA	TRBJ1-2	CSVLANYGYTF	TGCAGTGTCCTGGCTAACTATGGCTACACCTTC
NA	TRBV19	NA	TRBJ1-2	CASTETSYGYTF	TGTGCCAGTACCGAAACCTCTTATGGCTACACCTTC
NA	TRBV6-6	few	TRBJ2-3	CASRPPGTDTQYF	TGTGCCAGCAGGCCCCCCGGCACAGATACGCAGTATTTT
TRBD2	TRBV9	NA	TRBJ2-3	CASSMGLAGGRDTQYF	TGTGCCAGCAGTATGGGACTAGCGGGAGGAAGAGATACGCAGTATTTT
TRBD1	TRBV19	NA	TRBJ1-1	CASSPTGPSTEAFF	TGTGCCAGTAGTCCGACAGGGCCGAGCACTGAAGCTTTCTTT
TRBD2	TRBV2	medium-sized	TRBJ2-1	CASSESGGGSNEQFF	TGTGCCAGCAGTGAATCGGGGGGAGGGAGCAATGAGCAGTTCTTC
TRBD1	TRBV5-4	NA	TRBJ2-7	CASSRQGFNEQYF	TGTGCCAGCAGCAGACAGGGTTTTAACGAGCAGTACTTC
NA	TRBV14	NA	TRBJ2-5	CASSQGGTLQETQYF	TGTGCCAGCAGCCAAGGCGGGACACTACAAGAGACCCAGTACTTC
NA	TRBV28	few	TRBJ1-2	CASSRRYGYTF	TGTGCCAGCAGCCGACGATATGGCTACACCTTC
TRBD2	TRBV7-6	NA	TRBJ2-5	CASSHWGGLAPQETQYF	TGTGCCAGCAGTCACTGGGGGGGACTAGCGCCACAAGAGACCCAGTACTTC
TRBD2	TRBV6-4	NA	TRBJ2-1	CASKELAGVIHEQFF	TGTGCCAGCAAGGAACTAGCGGGAGTTATACATGAGCAGTTCTTC
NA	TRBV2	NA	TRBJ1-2	CASSPEGEGYTF	TGTGCCAGCAGCCCCGAGGGGGAGGGATACACCTTC
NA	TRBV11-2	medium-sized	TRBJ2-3	CASSLGPLPTDTQYF	TGTGCCAGCAGCTTAGGCCCGCTGCCCACAGATACGCAGTATTTT
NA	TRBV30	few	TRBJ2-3	CAWSGSTDTQYF	TGTGCCTGGAGCGGGAGCACAGATACGCAGTATTTT
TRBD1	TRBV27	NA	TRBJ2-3	CASSFQTGGTDTQYF	TGTGCCAGCAGTTTCCAGACAGGGGGAACAGATACGCAGTATTTT
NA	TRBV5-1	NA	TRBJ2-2	CASSLSRSNTGELFF	TGCGCCAGCAGCTTGAGCAGGTCTAACACCGGGGAGCTGTTTTTT
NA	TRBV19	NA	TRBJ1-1	CASSIRGPTEAFF	TGTGCCAGTAGTATAAGGGGACCCACTGAAGCTTTCTTT
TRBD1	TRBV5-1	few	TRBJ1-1	CASSDAVTGGMNTEAFF	TGCGCCAGCAGCGACGCTGTGACAGGGGGCATGAACACTGAAGCTTTCTTT
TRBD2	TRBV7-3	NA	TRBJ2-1	CASSKGLAENNEQFF	TGTGCCAGCAGCAAGGGACTAGCGGAGAATAATGAGCAGTTCTTC
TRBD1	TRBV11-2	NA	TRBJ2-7	CASSLRTGNYEQYF	TGTGCCAGCAGCTTACGGACAGGGAACTACGAGCAGTACTTC
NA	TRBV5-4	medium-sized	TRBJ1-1	CASSQYQGNTEAFF	TGTGCCAGCAGCCAATATCAGGGAAACACTGAAGCTTTCTTT
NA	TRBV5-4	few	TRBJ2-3	CASSLGLAGADTQYF	TGTGCCAGCAGCTTGGGACTAGCAGGGGCAGATACGCAGTATTTT
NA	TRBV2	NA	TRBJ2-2	CASSDQGRRDTGELFF	TGTGCCAGCAGTGACCAGGGGCGCAGGGACACCGGGGAGCTGTTTTTT
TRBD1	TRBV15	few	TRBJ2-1	CATSRGPGTGANEQFF	TGTGCCACCAGCAGAGGACCCGGGACAGGGGCCAATGAGCAGTTCTTC
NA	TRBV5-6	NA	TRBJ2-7	CASSFGFSYEQYF	TGTGCCAGCAGCTTTGGATTCTCCTACGAGCAGTACTTC
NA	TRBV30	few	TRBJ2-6	CAWRAALSGANVLTF	TGTGCCTGGAGGGCTGCCCTCTCTGGGGCCAACGTCCTGACTTTC
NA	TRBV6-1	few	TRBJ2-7	CASRAGYEQYF	TGTGCCAGCAGGGCCGGCTACGAGCAGTACTTC
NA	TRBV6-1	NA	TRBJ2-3	CASSPMASTDTQYF	TGTGCCAGCAGCCCAATGGCGAGCACAGATACGCAGTATTTT
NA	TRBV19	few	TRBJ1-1	CASSATGGGGAEAFF	TGTGCCAGTAGTGCTACGGGGGGAGGGGGAGCTGAAGCTTTCTTT
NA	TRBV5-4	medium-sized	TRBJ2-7	CASSLGGRDRYEQYF	TGTGCCAGCAGCTTAGGCGGCCGGGATCGCTACGAGCAGTACTTC
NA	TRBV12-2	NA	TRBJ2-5	CASRSPPVPTGQYQETQYF	TGTGCAAGTCGCTCTCCACCCGTACCAACGGGACAGTACCAAGAGACCCAGTACTTC
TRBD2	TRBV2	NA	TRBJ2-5	CASSEAPLASETQYF	TGTGCCAGCAGTGAAGCCCCACTAGCGTCAGAGACCCAGTACTTC
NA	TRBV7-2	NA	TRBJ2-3	CASSLRQGADTQYF	TGTGCCAGCAGCTTAAGGCAGGGCGCGGATACGCAGTATTTT
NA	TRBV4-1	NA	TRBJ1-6	CASSPLGQLNSPLHF	TGCGCCAGCAGCCCCCTGGGGCAGCTAAATTCACCCCTCCACTTT
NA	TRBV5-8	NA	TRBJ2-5	CASSPTGTGETQYF	TGTGCCAGCAGCCCAACGGGCACCGGAGAGACCCAGTACTTC
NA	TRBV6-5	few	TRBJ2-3	CASRVMGSTDTQYF	TGTGCCAGCCGGGTGATGGGCAGCACAGATACGCAGTATTTT
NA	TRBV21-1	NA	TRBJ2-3	CASSKPGPYTDTQYF	TGTGCCAGCAGCAAGCCCGGACCCTACACAGATACGCAGTATTTT
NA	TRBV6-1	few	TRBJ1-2	CASSESGIYGYTF	TGTGCCAGCAGTGAGTCGGGGATCTATGGCTACACCTTC
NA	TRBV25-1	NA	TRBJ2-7	CASSVGGTYEQYF	TGTGCCAGCAGTGTCGGCGGCACCTACGAGCAGTACTTC
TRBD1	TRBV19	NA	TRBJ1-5	CASSISTGLQPQHF	TGTGCCAGTAGTATATCGACAGGGCTCCAGCCCCAGCATTTT
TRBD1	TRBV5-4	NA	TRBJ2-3	CASSLGGGGDTQYF	TGTGCCAGCAGCTTGGGAGGGGGCGGAGATACGCAGTATTTT
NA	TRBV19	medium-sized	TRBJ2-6	CASSPIQGAGANVLTF	TGTGCCAGTAGCCCAATACAGGGTGCTGGGGCCAACGTCCTGACTTTC
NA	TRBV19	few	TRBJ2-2	CASSIAHRESGELFF	TGTGCCAGTAGTATAGCTCACAGGGAATCCGGGGAGCTGTTTTTT
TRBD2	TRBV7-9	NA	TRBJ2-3	CASSFPGLAGGRSTDTQYF	TGTGCCAGCAGCTTTCCAGGACTAGCGGGAGGGCGGAGCACAGATACGCAGTATTTT
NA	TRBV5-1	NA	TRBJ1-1	CASSLVGVGYTEAFF	TGCGCCAGCAGCCTGGTGGGGGTAGGTTACACTGAAGCTTTCTTT
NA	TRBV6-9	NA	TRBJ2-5	CASSVQPGAQETQYF	TGTGCCAGCAGTGTCCAGCCCGGGGCTCAAGAGACCCAGTACTTC
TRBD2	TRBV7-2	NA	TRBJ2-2	CASTPGTSGELFF	TGTGCCAGCACCCCCGGGACTAGCGGGGAGCTGTTTTTT
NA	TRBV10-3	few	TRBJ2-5	CAISESLAEKTQYF	TGTGCCATCAGTGAGTCGTTGGCGGAGAAGACCCAGTACTTC
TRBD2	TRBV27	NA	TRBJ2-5	CASSSSQGGETQYF	TGTGCCAGCAGTTCGTCCCAGGGAGGGGAGACCCAGTACTTC
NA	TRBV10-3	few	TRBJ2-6	CAIRDSSGANVLTF	TGTGCCATCAGGGACAGCTCTGGGGCCAACGTCCTGACTTTC
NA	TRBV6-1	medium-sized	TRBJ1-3	CASIMGAAGNTIYF	TGTGCCAGCATAATGGGGGCGGCTGGAAACACCATATATTTT
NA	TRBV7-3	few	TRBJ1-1	CASSLTFGTEAFF	TGTGCCAGCAGCTTAACGTTTGGCACTGAAGCTTTCTTT
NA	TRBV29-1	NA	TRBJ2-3	CSVERDSTDTQYF	TGCAGCGTTGAAAGGGACAGCACAGATACGCAGTATTTT
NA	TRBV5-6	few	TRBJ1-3	CASSFRGAGWGNTIYF	TGTGCCAGCAGCTTCCGCGGGGCTGGCTGGGGAAACACCATATATTTT
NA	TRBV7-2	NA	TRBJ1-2	CASSLRSGAYGYTF	TGTGCCAGCAGCTTAAGGTCAGGGGCTTATGGCTACACCTTC
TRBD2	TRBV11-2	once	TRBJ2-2	CASSIGLAVTGELFF	TGTGCCAGCAGCATAGGACTAGCGGTAACCGGGGAGCTGTTTTTT
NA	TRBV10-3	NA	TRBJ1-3	CAISPYESSGNTIYF	TGTGCCATCAGTCCTTATGAATCCTCTGGAAACACCATATATTTT